The clone carrying this T cell receptor beta chain showed up just once. Other DNA sequences of this sample code for an identical CDR3. The data originate from a study of cytomegalovirus exposure and HLA in healthy donors. Across the whole study: Of all 400 or so donors who were genotyped, about 80% belonged to the Caucasian-associated ancestry cluster.

The primer mix had 60 Vbeta and 13 Jbeta primers. TCRdb's table, derived via immunoSEQ multiplex PCR, lists solely in-frame clones and lacks some. The sample shows hundreds of thousands of clones, roughly 83% of them seen only once. This TCR was recovered from a boy between 2 and 15 years old in good health and CMV-seronegative. Sequencing input: PBMCs.

The CDR3 sequence: CAWSVGGRPYEQYF. The CDR3 DNA sequence: TGTGCCTGGAGTGTAGGCGGCAGACCCTACGAGCAGTACTTC. The genes are TRBV30 and TRBJ2-7; D is undetermined. The CDR3 loop spans 14 amino acids. V dropped 0 bases and J dropped 2 bases, with 11 bases sitting between them. Germline CDR1 is GTSNPN and CDR2 is SVGIG (reference sequence).